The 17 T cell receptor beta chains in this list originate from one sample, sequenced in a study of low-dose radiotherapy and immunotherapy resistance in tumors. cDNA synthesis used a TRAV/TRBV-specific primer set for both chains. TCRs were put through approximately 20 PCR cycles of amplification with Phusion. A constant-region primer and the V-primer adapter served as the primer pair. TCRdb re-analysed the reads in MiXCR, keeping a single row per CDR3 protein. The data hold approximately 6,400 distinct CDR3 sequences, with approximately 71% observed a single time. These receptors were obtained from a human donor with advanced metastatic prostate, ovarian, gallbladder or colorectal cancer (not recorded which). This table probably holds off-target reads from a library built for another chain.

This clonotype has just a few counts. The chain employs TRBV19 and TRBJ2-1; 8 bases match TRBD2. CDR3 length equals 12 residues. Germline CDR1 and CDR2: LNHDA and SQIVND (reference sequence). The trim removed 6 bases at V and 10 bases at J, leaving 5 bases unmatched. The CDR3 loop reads CASRTSGGEQFF. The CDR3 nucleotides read TGTGCCAGTAGGACAAGCGGGGGCGAGCAGTTCTTC.

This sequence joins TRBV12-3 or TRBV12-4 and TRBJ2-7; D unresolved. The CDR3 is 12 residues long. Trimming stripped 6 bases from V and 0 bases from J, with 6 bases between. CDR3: CASSPSSYEQYF. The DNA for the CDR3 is TGTGCCAGCAGCCCCAGCTCCTACGAGCAGTACTTC.

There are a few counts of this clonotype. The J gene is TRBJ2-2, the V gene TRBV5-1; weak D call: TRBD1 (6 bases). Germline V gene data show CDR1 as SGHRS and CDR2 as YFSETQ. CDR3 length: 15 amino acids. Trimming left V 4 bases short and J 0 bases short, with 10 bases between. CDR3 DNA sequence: TGCGCCAGCAGCCTGGACAGCCCGAACACCGGGGAGCTGTTTTTT. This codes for CASSLDSPNTGELFF.

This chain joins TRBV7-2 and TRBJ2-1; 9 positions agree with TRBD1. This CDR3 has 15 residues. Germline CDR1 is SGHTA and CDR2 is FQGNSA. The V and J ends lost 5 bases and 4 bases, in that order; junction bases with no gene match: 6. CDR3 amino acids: CASSSRDRAYNEQFF. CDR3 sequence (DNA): TGTGCCAGCAGCAGCCGGGACAGGGCTTACAATGAGCAGTTCTTC.

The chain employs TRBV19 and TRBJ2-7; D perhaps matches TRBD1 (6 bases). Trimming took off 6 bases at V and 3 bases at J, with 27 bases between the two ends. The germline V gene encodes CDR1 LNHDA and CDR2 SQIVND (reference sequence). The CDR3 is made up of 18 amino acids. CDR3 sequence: CASSPELLWDKGFYEQYF. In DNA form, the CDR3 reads TGTGCCAGTAGCCCAGAGCTTCTATGGGACAAGGGTTTCTACGAGCAGTACTTC.

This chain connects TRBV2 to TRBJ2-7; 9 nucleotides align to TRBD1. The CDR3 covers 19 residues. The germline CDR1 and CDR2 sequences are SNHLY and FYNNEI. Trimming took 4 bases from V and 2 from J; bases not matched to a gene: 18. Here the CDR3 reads CASSGGGCRGQGLPYEQYF. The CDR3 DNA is TGTGCCAGCAGTGGAGGGGGATGTCGTGGACAGGGGTTGCCCTACGAGCAGTACTTC.

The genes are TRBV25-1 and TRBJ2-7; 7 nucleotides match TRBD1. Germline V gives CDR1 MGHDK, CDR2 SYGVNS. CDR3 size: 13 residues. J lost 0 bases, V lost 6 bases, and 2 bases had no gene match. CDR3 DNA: TGTGCCAGCAGGTGGACAGGCTCCTACGAGCAGTACTTC. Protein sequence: CASRWTGSYEQYF.

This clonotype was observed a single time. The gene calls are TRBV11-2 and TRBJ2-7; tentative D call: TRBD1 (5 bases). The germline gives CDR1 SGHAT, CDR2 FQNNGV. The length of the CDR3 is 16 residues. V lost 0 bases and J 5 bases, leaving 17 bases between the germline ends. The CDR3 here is CASSLDLSAGKDEQYF. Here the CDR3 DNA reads TGTGCCAGCAGCTTAGATCTTTCGGCAGGGAAGGACGAGCAGTACTTC.

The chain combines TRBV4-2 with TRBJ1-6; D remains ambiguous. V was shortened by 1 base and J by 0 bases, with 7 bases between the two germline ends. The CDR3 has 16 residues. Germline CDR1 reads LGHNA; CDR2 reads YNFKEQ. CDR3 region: CASSQGENSYNSPLHF. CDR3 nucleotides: TGTGCCAGCAGCCAAGGGGAAAACTCCTATAATTCACCCCTCCACTTT.

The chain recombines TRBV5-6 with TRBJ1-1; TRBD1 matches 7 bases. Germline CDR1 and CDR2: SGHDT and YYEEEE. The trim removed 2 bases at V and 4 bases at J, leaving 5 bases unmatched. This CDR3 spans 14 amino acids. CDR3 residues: CASSFRQGRTEAFF. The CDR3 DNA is TGTGCCAGCAGCTTCAGACAGGGACGCACTGAAGCTTTCTTT.

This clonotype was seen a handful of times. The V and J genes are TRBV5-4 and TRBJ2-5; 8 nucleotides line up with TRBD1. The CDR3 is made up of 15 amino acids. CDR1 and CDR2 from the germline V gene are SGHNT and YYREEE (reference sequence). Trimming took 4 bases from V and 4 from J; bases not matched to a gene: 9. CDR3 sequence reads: CASSPRTGRGETQYF. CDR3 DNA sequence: TGTGCCAGCAGCCCCAGGACAGGGCGGGGAGAGACCCAGTACTTC.

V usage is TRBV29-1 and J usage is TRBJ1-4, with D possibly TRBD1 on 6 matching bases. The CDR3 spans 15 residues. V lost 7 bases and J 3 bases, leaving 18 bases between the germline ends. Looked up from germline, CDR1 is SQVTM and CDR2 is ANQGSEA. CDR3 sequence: CSAKTGSVANEKLFF. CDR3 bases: TGCAGCGCAAAGACAGGATCAGTGGCTAATGAAAAACTGTTTTTT.

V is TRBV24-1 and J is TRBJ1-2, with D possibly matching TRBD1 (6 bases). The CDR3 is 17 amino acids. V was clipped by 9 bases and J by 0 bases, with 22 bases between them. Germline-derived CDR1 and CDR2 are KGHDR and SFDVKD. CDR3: CATGPRGGTRPNYGYTF. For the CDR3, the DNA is TGTGCCACCGGCCCACGGGGGGGGACACGACCTAACTATGGCTACACCTTC.

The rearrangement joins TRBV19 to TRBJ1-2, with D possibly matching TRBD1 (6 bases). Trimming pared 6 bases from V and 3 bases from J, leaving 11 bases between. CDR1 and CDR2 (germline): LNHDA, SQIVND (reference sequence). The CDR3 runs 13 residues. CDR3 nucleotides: TGTGCCAGTAGGGACAGAGCCTACTATGGCTACACCTTC. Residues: CASRDRAYYGYTF.

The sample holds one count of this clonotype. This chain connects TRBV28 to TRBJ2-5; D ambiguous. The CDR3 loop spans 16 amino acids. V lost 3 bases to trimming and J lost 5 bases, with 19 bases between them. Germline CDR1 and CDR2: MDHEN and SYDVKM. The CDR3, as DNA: TGTGCCAGCAGTTTTTTGGGCGGCCGCCGGGTGGAGACCCAGTACTTC. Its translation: CASSFLGGRRVETQYF.

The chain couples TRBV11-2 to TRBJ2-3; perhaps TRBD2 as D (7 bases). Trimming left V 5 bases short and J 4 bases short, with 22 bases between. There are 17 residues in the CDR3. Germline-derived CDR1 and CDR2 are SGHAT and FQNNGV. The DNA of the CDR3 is TGTGCCAGCAGCCTCCGCCCCCCGAGGGGGGGCGCAGATACGCAGTATTTT. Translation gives CASSLRPPRGGADTQYF.

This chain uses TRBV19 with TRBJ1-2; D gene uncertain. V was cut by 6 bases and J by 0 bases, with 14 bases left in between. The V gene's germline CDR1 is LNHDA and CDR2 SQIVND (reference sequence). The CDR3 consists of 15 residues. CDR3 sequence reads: CASSLIGLSNYGYTF. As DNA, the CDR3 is TGTGCCAGTAGCCTTATCGGTCTTTCTAACTATGGCTACACCTTC.